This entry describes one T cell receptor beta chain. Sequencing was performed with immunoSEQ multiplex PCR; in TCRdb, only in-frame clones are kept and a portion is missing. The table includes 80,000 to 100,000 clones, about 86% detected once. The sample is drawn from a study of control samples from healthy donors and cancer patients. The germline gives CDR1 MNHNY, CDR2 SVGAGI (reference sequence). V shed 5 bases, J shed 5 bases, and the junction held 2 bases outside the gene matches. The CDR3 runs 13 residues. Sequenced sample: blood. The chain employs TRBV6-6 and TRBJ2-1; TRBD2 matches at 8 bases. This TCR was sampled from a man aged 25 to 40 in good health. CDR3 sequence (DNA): TGTGCCAGCAGTAGGACTAGCAACAATGAGCAGTTCTTC. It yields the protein CASSRTSNNEQFF.